This T cell receptor beta chain was sequenced for a study of T cells in Graves' hyperthyroidism and ophthalmopathy. Study-wide results and caveats: Among clonotypes expanded in thyroid above 0.001, most were also found in blood.

The CDR3 regions of TCR beta were amplified from RNA transcripts. During a first-round RT-PCR of the TCR CDR3, the HTBI primer set was used. One entry per CDR3 protein results from TCRdb running MiXCR on the multiplex PCR reads. Seen here are 400,000 to 600,000 distinct CDR3 sequences, 15% to 20% observed once, and the top ten hold about 29%. Used for diagnoses were clinical symptoms, serum thyroxine and TRAb, thyroid ultrasound and orbital computed tomography. PBMCs were sourced from approximately 9 ml fresh peripheral blood. This clonotype occurred many times. Its antigen is as yet unknown. Germline CDR1 and CDR2: LGHDT and YNNKEL (reference sequence). The CDR3 runs to 16 residues. The ends lost 5 bases at V and 5 bases at J; junction bases unmatched: 9.

The chain joins TRBV3-1 to TRBJ2-7; 13 bases are shared with TRBD2. This clonotype was sampled from a woman in her thirties with Graves' ophthalmopathy. Specimen: blood. The CDR3 nucleotides are TGTGCCAGCAGCACCCGACTAGCGGGAGGTCTTGACGAGCAGTACTTC. Translated: CASSTRLAGGLDEQYF.